This T cell receptor beta chain was identified during a study of cytomegalovirus exposure and HLA in healthy donors. Study results and caveats: When a later analysis was performed, an Asian-associated ancestry cluster reportedly had fewer N-insertions than the roughly 640-donor mean. An analysis done earlier found most TCR beta V segments productive about 87% or about 30% of the time.

The PCR ran on 60 Vbeta and 13 Jbeta primers. Clones were sequenced by immunoSEQ multiplex PCR, and TCRdb holds only the in-frame ones, with some missing. The sample lists about 69,000 clones, about 80% seen once, with around 3% in the top ten. A remark on this clone: Its antigen is unknown.

The TCR originated in a man aged 18 to 29 in good health and CMV-seronegative. The sample comprised PBMCs.

In DNA form, the CDR3 reads TGTGCCAGCAGCTTAGGACTGCCGAACACCGGGGAGCTGTTTTTT. Translation: CASSLGLPNTGELFF. This chain links TRBV11-2 with TRBJ2-2; D not certain. V shed 1 base and J shed 0 bases, with 6 bases lying between them. The CDR3 has 15 residues. Germline lookup yields CDR1 SGHAT and CDR2 FQNNGV.